This T cell receptor (beta chain) was sequenced for a study of glioma-infiltrating T cells. CDR3 length: 12 residues. CDR1 is DFQATT and CDR2 is SNEGSKA in the germline V gene (reference sequence). With 6 bases removed from V and 7 bases from J, the gap between germline ends came to 13 bases. Using RNA template, CDR3s of TCR alpha and beta were amplified with iRepertoire arm-PCR. Tissue mRNA or PBMC total RNA, roughly 90-400 ng, went into one-step reverse transcription and amplification. Each CDR3 protein is one row after TCRdb ran MiXCR on the multiplex PCR reads. This table holds about 140,000 distinct CDR3 sequences, more than 35% found once. This clonotype was counted between two and nine times.

The chain has TRBV20-1 and TRBJ2-1; D is unclear. The source of this sequence is a human donor with low-grade glioma or glioblastoma, undergoing nonglioma brain surgery, or in good health (not recorded which). Input material: glioma tissue, nonneoplastic brain tissue, or PBMCs (not recorded which). CDR3 loop: CSAQGRLNEQFF. CDR3 DNA: TGCAGTGCACAAGGACGCCTGAATGAGCAGTTCTTC.